In this sample, the clone carrying this T cell receptor beta chain turned up many times. Researchers sorted naive CD8 T cells as cells that were CD8+CD4-CCR7+CD45RA+. The CDR3 covers 18 residues. V was cut by 5 bases and J by 3 bases, with 25 bases left in between. CDR1 and CDR2 from the germline V gene are SEHNR and FQNEAQ (reference sequence). The data are from a study of molecular identifiers for immune sequencing clone quantification. Previously described methods and listed TCR primers were employed for the bulk TCR libraries. TCRdb analysed the PCR reads with MiXCR anew, one entry per CDR3 protein. The sample has some 650,000 distinct CDR3 sequences, 15% to 20% seen once.

The genes are TRBV7-9 and TRBJ1-2, with D perhaps TRBD1 (5 bases). The receptor was derived from a human donor in good health. Some libraries in this study had Jurkat cell RNA spiked in. Sequencing used naive CD8+ T cells from blood, with Jurkat cell RNA spiked in. As for subset: FACS-sorted CD8+CD4-CCR7+CD45RA+ naive T cells. The CDR3 nucleotides are TGTGCCAGCAGCCCCACGGCGGGGAGAGGGGAGCAGGACTATGGCTACACCTTC. Amino acids: CASSPTAGRGEQDYGYTF.